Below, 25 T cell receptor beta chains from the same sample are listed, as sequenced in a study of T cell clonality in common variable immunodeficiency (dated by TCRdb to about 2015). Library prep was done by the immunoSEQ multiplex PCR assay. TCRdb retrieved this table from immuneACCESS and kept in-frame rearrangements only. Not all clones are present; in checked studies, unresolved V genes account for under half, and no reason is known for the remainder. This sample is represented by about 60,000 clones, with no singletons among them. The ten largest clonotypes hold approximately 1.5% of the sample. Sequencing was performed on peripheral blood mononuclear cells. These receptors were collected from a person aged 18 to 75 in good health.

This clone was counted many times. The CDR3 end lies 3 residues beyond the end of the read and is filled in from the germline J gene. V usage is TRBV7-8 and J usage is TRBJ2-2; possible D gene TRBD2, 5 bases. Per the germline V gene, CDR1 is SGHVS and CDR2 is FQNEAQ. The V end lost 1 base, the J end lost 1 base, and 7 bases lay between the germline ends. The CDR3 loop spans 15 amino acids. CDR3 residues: CASSLGSENTGELFF. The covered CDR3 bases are TGTGCCAGCAGCTTAGGTAGCGAGAACACCGGGGAG.

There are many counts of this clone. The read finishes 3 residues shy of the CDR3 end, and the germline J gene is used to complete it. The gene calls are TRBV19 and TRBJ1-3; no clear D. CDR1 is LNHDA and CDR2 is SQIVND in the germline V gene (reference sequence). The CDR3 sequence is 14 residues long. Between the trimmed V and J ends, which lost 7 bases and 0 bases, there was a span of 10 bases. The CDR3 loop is CASTSRSSGNTIYF. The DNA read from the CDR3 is TGTGCCAGTACGTCACGGTCCTCTGGAAACACC. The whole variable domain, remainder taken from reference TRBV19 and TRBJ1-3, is DGGITQSPKYLFRKEGQNVTLSCEQNLNHDAMYWYRQDPGQGLRLIYYSQIVNDFQKGDIAEGYSVSREKKESFPLTVTSAQKNPTAFYLCASTSRSSGNTIYFGEGSWLTVV.

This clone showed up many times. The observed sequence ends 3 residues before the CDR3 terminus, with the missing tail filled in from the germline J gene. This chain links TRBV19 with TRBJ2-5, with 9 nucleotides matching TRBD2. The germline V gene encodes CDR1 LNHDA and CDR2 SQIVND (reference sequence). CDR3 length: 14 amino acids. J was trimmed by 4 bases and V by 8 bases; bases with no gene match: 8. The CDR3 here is CASATSGLGETQYF. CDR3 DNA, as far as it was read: TGTGCCAGTGCCACTAGCGGGTTGGGAGAGACC.

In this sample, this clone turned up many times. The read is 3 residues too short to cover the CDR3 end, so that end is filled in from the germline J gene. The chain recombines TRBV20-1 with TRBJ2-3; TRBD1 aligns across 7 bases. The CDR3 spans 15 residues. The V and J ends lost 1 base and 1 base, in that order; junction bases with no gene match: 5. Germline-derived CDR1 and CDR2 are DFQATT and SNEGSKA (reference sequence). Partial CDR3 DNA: TGCAGTGCTAGAGTACGACAGGGCGGCACAGATACG. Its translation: CSARVRQGGTDT. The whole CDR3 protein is CSARVRQGGTDTQYF.

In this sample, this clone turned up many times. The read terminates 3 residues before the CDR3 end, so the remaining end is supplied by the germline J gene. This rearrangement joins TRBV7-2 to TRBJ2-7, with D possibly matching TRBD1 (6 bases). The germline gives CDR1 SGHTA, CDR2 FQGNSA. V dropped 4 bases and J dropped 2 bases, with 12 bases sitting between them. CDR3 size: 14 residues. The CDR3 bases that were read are TGTGCCAGCAGCTCCACGACAGGAACCTACGAG. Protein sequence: CASSSTTGTYE. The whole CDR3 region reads CASSSTTGTYEQYF.

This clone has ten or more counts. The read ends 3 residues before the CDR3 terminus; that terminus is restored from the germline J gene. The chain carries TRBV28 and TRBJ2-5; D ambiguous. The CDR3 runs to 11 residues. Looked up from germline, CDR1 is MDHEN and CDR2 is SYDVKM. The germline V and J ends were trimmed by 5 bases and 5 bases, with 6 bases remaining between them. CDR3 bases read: TGTGCCAGCAGTCTCCAGGAGACC. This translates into CASSLQET. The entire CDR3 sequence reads CASSLQETQYF.

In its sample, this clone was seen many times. The CDR3 sequence is CASSAGRTGWSTGELFF. Partial CDR3 DNA: TGTGCCAGCAGCGCCGGTCGGACAGGATGGTCCACCGGGGAG. The chain employs TRBV7-3 and TRBJ2-2; TRBD1 aligns across 7 bases. The missing CDR3 end, 3 residues past where the read stops, is filled in from the germline J gene. The CDR3 runs to 17 residues. The V gene end was trimmed by 5 bases and the J gene end by 4 bases; junction bases not matched to a gene: 13. From germline, CDR1 is SGHTA and CDR2 FQGTGA.

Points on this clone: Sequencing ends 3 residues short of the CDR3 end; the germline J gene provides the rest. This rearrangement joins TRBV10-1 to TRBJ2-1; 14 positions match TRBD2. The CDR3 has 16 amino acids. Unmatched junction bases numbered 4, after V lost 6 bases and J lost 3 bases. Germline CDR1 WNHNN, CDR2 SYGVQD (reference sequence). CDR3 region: CASRGTSGGLYNEQFF. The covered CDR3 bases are TGCGCCAGCAGGGGGACTAGCGGGGGTCTCTACAATGAG.

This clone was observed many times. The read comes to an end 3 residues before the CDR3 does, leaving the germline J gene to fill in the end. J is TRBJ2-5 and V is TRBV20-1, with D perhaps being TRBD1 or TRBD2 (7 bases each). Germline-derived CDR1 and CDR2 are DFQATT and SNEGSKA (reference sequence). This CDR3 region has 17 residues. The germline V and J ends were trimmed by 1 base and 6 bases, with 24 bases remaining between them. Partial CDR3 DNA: TGCAGTGCTAGAGGTGGCAGCCAGGGGGGAGGGGGGCAGACC. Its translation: CSARGGSQGGGGQT. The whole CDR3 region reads CSARGGSQGGGGQTQYF.

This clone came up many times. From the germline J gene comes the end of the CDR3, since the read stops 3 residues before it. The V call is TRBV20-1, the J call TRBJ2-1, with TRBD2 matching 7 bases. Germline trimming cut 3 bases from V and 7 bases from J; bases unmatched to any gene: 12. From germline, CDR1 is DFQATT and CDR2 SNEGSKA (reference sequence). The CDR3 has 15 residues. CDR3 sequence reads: CSASVRRGSGNEQFF. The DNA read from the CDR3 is TGCAGTGCTAGTGTAAGGCGGGGGAGTGGAAATGAG.

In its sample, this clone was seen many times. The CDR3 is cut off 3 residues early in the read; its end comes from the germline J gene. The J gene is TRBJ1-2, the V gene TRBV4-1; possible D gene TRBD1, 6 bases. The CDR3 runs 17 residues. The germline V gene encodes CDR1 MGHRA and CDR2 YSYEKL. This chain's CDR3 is CASSQVGQRGGAGGYTF. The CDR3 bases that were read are TGCGCCAGCAGCCAAGTAGGGCAGCGGGGGGGCGCAGGGGGC.

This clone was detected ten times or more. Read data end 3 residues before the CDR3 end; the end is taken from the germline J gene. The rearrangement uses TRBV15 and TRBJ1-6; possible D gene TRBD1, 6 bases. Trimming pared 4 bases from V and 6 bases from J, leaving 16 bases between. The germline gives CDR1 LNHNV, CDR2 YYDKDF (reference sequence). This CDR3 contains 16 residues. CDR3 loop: CATSNHRAGSNSPLHF. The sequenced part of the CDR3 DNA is TGTGCCACCAGCAACCACAGGGCCGGTAGTAATTCACCC.

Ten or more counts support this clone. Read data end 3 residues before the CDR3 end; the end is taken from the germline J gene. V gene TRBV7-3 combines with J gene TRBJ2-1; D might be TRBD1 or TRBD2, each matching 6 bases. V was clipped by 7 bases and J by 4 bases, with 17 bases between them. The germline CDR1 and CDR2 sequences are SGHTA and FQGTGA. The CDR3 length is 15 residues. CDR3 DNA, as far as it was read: TGTGCCAGCACAATAGGGGGAGGTATTTACAATGAG. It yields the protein CASTIGGGIYNE. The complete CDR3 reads CASTIGGGIYNEQFF.

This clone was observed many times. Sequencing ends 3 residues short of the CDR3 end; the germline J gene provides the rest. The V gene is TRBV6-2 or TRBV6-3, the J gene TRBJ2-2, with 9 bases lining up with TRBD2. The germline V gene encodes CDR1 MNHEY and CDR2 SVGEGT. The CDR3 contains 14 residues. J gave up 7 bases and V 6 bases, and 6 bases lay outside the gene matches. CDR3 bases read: TGTGCCAGCAGCCATAGCGGGAGTGGCGGGGAG. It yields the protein CASSHSGSGGE. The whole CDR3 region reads CASSHSGSGGELFF.

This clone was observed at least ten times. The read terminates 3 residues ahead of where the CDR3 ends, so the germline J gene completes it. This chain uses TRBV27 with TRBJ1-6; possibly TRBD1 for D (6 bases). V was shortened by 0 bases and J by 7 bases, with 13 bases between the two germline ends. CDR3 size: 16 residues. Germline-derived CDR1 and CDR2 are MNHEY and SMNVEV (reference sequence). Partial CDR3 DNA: TGTGCCAGCAGTTTATCGATTTGGGGGCCGAATTCACCC. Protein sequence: CASSLSIWGPNSP. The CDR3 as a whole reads CASSLSIWGPNSPLHF.

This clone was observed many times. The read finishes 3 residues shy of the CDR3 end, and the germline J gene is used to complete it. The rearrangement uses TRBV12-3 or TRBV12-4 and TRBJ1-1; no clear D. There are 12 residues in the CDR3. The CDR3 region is CASSFSVAQAFF. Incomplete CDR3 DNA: TGTGCCAGCAGTTTCTCGGTCGCCCAA.

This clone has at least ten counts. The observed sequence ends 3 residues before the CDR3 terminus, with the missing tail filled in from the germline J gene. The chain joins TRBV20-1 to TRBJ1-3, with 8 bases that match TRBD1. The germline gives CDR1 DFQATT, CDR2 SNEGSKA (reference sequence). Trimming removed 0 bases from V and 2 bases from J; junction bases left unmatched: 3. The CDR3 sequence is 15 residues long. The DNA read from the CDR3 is TGCAGTGCTAGAGAAAGCAGGGGGCCTGGAAACACC. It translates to CSARESRGPGNT. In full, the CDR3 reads CSARESRGPGNTIYF.

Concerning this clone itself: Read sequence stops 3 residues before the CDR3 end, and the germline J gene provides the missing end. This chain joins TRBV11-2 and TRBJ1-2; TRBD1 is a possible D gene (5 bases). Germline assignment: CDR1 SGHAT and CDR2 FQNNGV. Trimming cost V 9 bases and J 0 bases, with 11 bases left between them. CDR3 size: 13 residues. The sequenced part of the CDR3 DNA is TGTGCCAGTAGGGGCATTTCTAACTATGGC. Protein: CASRGISNYG. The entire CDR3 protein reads CASRGISNYGYTF.

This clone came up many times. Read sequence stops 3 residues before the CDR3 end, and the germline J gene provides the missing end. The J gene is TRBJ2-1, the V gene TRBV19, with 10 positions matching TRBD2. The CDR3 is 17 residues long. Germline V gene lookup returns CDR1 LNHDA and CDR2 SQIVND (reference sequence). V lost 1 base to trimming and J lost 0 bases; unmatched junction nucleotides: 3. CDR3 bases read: TGTGCCAGTAGTATAGGGGGACTAGCGATCTCCTACAATGAG. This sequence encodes CASSIGGLAISYNE. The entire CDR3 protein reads CASSIGGLAISYNEQFF.

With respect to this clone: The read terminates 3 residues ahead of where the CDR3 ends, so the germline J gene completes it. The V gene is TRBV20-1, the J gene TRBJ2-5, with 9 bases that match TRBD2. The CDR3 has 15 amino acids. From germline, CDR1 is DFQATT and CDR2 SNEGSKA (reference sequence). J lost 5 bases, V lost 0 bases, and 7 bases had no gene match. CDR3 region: CSARDPAGGLETQYF. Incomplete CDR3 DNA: TGCAGTGCTAGAGATCCAGCGGGAGGTCTGGAGACC.

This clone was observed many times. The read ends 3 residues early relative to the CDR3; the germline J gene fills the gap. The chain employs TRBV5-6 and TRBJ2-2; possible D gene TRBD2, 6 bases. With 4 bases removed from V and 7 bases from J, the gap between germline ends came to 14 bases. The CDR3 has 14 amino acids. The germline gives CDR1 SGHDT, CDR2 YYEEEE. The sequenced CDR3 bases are TGTGCCAGCAGCCGTCGGGGGTGGAGCGGGGAG. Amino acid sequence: CASSRRGWSGE. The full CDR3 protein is CASSRRGWSGELFF.

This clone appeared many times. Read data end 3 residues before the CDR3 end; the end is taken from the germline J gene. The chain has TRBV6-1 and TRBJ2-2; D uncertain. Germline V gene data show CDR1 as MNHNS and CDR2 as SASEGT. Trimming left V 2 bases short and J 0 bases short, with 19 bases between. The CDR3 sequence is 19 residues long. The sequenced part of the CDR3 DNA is TGTGCCAGCAGTGAATTGTTTATATCACATCCCGCGAACACCGGGGAG. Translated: CASSELFISHPANTGE. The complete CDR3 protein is CASSELFISHPANTGELFF.

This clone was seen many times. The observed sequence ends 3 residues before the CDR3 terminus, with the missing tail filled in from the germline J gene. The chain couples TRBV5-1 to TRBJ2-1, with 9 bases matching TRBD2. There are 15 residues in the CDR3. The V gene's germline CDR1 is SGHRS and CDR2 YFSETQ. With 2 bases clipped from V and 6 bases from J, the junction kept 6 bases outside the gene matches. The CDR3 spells CASSFGLAGSNEQFF. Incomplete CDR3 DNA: TGCGCCAGCAGCTTTGGGCTAGCGGGGAGCAATGAG.

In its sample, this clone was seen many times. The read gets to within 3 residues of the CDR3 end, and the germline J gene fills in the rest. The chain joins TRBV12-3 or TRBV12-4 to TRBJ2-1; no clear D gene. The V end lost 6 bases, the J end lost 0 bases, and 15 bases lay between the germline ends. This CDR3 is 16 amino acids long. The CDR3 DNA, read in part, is TGTGCCAGCAGCCGAGCTCAGGTTAGCTCCTACAATGAG. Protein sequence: CASSRAQVSSYNE. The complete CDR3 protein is CASSRAQVSSYNEQFF.

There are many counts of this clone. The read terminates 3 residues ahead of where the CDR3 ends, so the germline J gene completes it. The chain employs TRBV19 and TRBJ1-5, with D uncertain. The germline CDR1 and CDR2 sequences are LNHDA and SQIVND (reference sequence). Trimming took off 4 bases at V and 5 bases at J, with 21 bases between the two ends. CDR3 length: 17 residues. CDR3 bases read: TGTGCCAGTAGTAGTAGGCGACCGGTACCGAGGGATCAGCCC. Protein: CASSSRRPVPRDQP. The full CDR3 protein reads CASSSRRPVPRDQPQHF.